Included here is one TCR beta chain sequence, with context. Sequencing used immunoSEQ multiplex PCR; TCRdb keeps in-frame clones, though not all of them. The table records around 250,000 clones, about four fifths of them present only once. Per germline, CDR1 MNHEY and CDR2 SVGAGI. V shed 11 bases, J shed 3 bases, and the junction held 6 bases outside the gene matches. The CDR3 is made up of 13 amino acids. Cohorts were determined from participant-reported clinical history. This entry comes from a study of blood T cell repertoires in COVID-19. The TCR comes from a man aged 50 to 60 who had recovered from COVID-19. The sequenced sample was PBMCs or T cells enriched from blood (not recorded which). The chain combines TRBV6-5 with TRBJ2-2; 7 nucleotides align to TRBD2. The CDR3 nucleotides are TGTGCCGCCGCGGGGGAGTACACCGGGGAGCTGTTTTTT. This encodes CAAAGEYTGELFF.